This T cell receptor (beta chain) was retrieved from a study of blood T cell repertoires in COVID-19 (dated by TCRdb to 2019 to 2021). Notes on the research overall: Samples from collaborators originated in the United States, Italy and Spain and spanned both the acute and convalescent phases of COVID-19. The prospective study material was composed of cDNA or gDNA derived from T cells, B-cell-depleted T cells, or PBMCs. The samples were drawn from two sources: the first 160 participants of the ongoing ImmuneRACE study, and 950 to 1,500 subjects contributed by 6 global collaborators. Deeply sampled blood TCRbeta repertoires from subjects exposed to, actively infected with, or recovered from COVID-19 were included in the dataset. Where HLA class I and class II types were available, the types were taken from metadata supplied by the sample provider, not from assay-based typing. Nearly every sample came with metadata listing a de-identified subject ID, COVID-19 status, age in years and sex. A freely available public database, intended as a resource for researchers studying the immune response to SARS-CoV-2, is where the repertoires were released.

A remark on this clone: There is no known antigen for this receptor. Base-call qualities are not available, and no considerably larger clone is one nucleotide away.

Overall study outcomes, separate from this receptor: How much clinical and demographic metadata was included differed by source and by participant, and the metadata was provided uncurated.

The collaborating institutions used their own protocols to collect whole blood in K2EDTA tubes. For TCRbeta analysis, collaborators shipped samples as frozen whole blood, isolated PBMCs, or DNA extracted from either of those sample types. The CDR3 starts with the cysteine, ends with the phenylalanine, and has 12 residues. Left in the record is the CDR3 DNA by itself, 36 bases read in frame from the first base. V and J are truncated by 7 bases and 7 bases respectively, leaving an intervening sequence of 14 bases. CDR1 and CDR2 were assigned from the germline V gene as LGHNT and FRNRAP. TCRbeta CDR3 regions were amplified from genomic DNA by means of the immunoSEQ Assay, a bias-controlled multiplex PCR. Per the authors' processing: The number of nucleated cells in each sample was estimated by amplification of reference gene primers within the assay. To quantify the absolute abundance of each unique TCRbeta CDR3 rearrangement, sequence reads were collapsed and filtered. For each sample, productive Simpson clonality was calculated as the square root of Simpson's diversity index over productive rearrangements. TCRdb's version of the immuneACCESS table is confined to in-frame rearrangements and falls short of the full clone set. An unresolved V gene accounts for under half of the shortfall where checked; the remainder is of unknown origin. Clone size and the V and J calls come from that table; the DNA yielded D and trimming. The sample data list 100,000 or so clones, and 70% to 90% of these were observed just once. The top ten clones comprise roughly 0.51% of the sample.

The chain links TRBV12-5 with TRBJ2-7; TRBD2 is possibly the D segment (5 matching bases). The source material was peripheral blood. This TCR was recovered from a man aged 55-75 years with acute or convalescent COVID-19. The DNA sequence is TGTGCTAGTGCCAACCCGCCGGGGGAGCAGTACTTC. Its coded protein is CASANPPGEQYF.